The entry below describes one T cell receptor (beta chain). Its binding antigen is unknown. Base qualities were left out, and no much larger clone turns up one base away. The sample originates from a study of cytomegalovirus exposure and HLA in healthy donors (dated by TCRdb to 2015 to 2018). Regarding the study in general: According to an earlier analysis of a few hundred of the donors, about 179 million T cells yielded 117 million unique TCR beta sequences and 276 Gb of sequence data. Approximately 300 gigabases of sequencing data and 91 million or so unique TCR sequences made up an early release that covered under 750 HLA-typed donors. Among the roughly 400 genotyped donors, approximately 76% belonged to the genetic ancestry cluster associated with self-reported Caucasian donors. The study was designed to test whether signatures of past pathogen exposure could be identified by cataloging public T cell receptors. The T cell repertoires of around 730 subjects were profiled by immunosequencing and related to cytomegalovirus serostatus. A separate validation cohort of over 95 different subjects was used in addition to the roughly 640-subject first cohort. To predict cytomegalovirus infection status, the study combined high-throughput TCR immunosequencing, statistical association of individual TCRs with disease status, and machine learning. To study patterns of TCR occurrence, a later analysis re-analyzed previously published TCR beta repertoires from more than 550 donors and added high-resolution HLA genotyping. The later analysis used no new phenotypic data to find candidate immune exposures, relying instead on TCR beta sequences and their occurrence across donors. An earlier analysis of around 580 of the donors used high-throughput TCR beta sequencing to judge whether each TCR beta V gene segment behaved as functional or pseudogenic. Donor age, sex, ethnicity and CMV serostatus were compiled alongside the repertoire data. Genome-wide SNP genotypes for about 60% of the roughly 670 donors were used in a later genetic analysis, which treated that subset as a discovery cohort. All discovery cohort repertoires had been generated on a single sequencing platform. Class I and class II HLA loci were covered by the typing at four-digit resolution. The number of donors typed differed by locus, with roughly 620-640 for A, B, C, DRB1 and DQB1, over 500 for DQA1, over 600 for DPA1, and 400 to 490 for DPB1. Roughly five DR-DQ haplotypes were handled as single units for association and clustering, since linkage in the cohort was strong. On average, roughly 250,000 unique TCR beta nucleotide sequences were sequenced per donor among a few hundred genotyped donors of the cohort, with roughly 18% of those sequences being non-productive.

The V end gives up 2 bases and the J end 0 bases, leaving 7 bases in the junction not matched to a gene. Including the terminal cysteine and phenylalanine, the CDR3 comprises 17 residues. Only the CDR3 part of the read is kept: 51 bases, read in frame from the first base. Sequences SGHRS (CDR1) and YFSETQ (CDR2) are obtained from the germline V gene. Library preparation was by the immunoSEQ multiplex PCR assay. A mixture of 60 forward primers for TCR Vbeta segments and 13 reverse primers for TCR Jbeta segments was used in the multiplex PCR. The CDR3 region of rearranged TCR beta genes was amplified from genomic DNA with a multiplex PCR assay. The Illumina HiSeq System was used to sequence the amplified TCR beta libraries as 87-base-pair reads. As for how the authors treated the data: A later analysis counted 75 million to 100 million unique TCR beta chains across the 600 to 850 repertoires, and some 11 million of these chains were shared by at least two donors. A nearest-neighbor algorithm error-corrected the raw reads and collapsed the reads into unique sequences, merging closely related sequences to remove PCR and sequencing errors. Alignment of CDR3 sequences to IMGT reference sequences was used to assign V, D and J gene segments. For a sequence to be retained, a match of at least six nucleotides was required to both a V gene segment and a J gene segment. A rearrangement was called productive if the CDR3 had no stop codons and remained in frame with V and J, and every other rearrangement was called non-productive. Following IMGT convention, CDR3 was defined as the stretch from the second conserved V-encoded cysteine to the conserved J-encoded phenylalanine. In an earlier analysis of just under 600 of the donors, sequences lacking an unambiguous match to a single V gene segment were excluded. An earlier analysis of about 590 of the donors classified V segments as functional when productive rearrangements were above 56.7% and as segregating when the standard deviation between donors was above 5%. A statistical classification framework was developed to diagnose cytomegalovirus status using the catalog of TCR beta chain sequences. In a later analysis, TCR nucleotide sequences were compared against IMGT/GENE-DB human TR gene sequences so that V and J genes could be assigned. A later analysis assigned CDR3 sequences and most-parsimonious VDJ recombination scenarios with the TCRdist pipeline. In a later analysis, every TCR beta chain was defined by the combination of its CDR3 amino acid sequence and its V-gene family, and reads without a unique V-gene family were dropped. In a later analysis, several hundred highly shared, low-generation-probability nucleotide sequences were removed to address suspected cross-contamination and a sequencing artifact. For each public chain, a later analysis derived a clonal expansion index from normalized ranks of inferred template counts within each repertoire. In a later analysis, generation probabilities were computed using a VDJ recombination model fitted to out-of-frame rearrangements, and the results were checked against IGoR. In a later analysis, TCR-TCR, TCR-HLA and TCR-CMV co-occurrence was scored with hypergeometric tests, and a repertoire-size bias correction was applied to TCR pairs. To estimate false discovery rates, a later analysis permuted the HLA or CMV assignments 20 times. In a later analysis, co-occurring TCRs were grouped using DBSCAN, with TCRdist sequence similarity added in when clustering inside HLA-allele-positive subsets. Co-occurrence clustering excluded repertoires with fewer than 30,000 or more than 120,000 public chains, plus five with anomalous nucleotide sharing. TCRdb took this table from immuneACCESS and kept in-frame rearrangements with V and J called. Such tables lack part of the clones; where checked against another copy, unresolved V genes explain under half of the gap, and the rest is unexplained. V, J and clone size derive from that table, while D and trimming were established from the DNA sequence. The sample has roughly 73,000 clones on record, roughly 83% of them singletons. Of the sample, roughly 2.4% is held by the ten largest clones.

In total, fewer than 750 healthy bone marrow donors made up the cohort. At the time of sampling, every cohort member was nominally healthy, though immune exposures that went unrecorded were likely present. The donor was CMV seronegative and belonged to the group of roughly 330 seronegative cohort members. A peripheral blood sample was collected from each donor, and TCR beta sequencing was performed on peripheral blood mononuclear cells. Genomic DNA extraction from the blood cell samples was performed with the Qiagen DNeasy Blood Extraction Kit. Overall results and qualifications from the work: In a later analysis, HLA-associated TCR beta chains showed more clonal expansion and lower generation probabilities than non-associated chains that were equally common. Specific HLA alleles were associated with 15,000 to 20,000 TCR beta sequences at a false discovery rate of 0.05 in a later analysis. According to a later analysis, parvovirus B19, influenza, CMV and Epstein-Barr virus appeared linked to several top co-occurrence clusters. Because counts were too low, roughly 17 rarely observed V segments, including chromosome 9 orphons, were left out of the earlier analysis of over 550 of the donors. A group of highly shared sequence variants was considered likely to be a technical artifact of the sequencing pipeline. In a later analysis, most CMV-associated TCR beta chains were found to appear HLA-restricted, with HLA associations seemingly driven largely by CMV exposure. According to a later genetic analysis, donors in an Asian-associated ancestry cluster had fewer N-insertions in productive TCRs than the approximately 670-donor mean. A further reported finding was that TCR beta sequences accurately predicted the HLA-A and HLA-B alleles for most subjects in the first cohort. Sequencing depth was assumed to be roughly uniform across donors in the presence/absence analyses, though that assumption may not hold. In both the original and validation cohorts, the classifier was reported to diagnose cytomegalovirus status with high specificity and sensitivity. Broadly in line with IMGT annotations, most TCR beta V segments showed up in productive rearrangements about 87% or about 30% of the time in an earlier analysis of 450 to 750 of the donors. The 87-base-pair reads could not distinguish some IMGT-functional V segments, including TRBV6-2 and TRBV6-3, so those segments were excluded. In a later analysis, TCR association rates were found to vary across HLA loci, with the most associated TCRs seen for DRB1 alleles and the fewest for HLA-C alleles. Immune exposure information for the cohort was limited to CMV serostatus. While some public TCRs were present in many individuals, most TCR sequences turned up only very rarely across donors. The study listed around 160 TCR beta chains as associated with cytomegalovirus. According to the authors, the approach could potentially be generalized to other disease states and immunological phenotypes. The cohort was sequenced for TCR beta chains only, and without alpha or paired-chain data the features that could be detected were limited. Correlated functional status among segregating V segments might reflect linkage disequilibrium, but an unknown experimental factor could not be ruled out. V-gene and J-gene trimming of TCR beta chains was associated with a missense DCLRE1C variant in a later genetic analysis, and the association was replicated in an independent cohort. Because some donors lacked HLA typing at each locus, the association tests relied only on the typed subset. In vitro tests confirmed that a few of the cytomegalovirus-associated TCR beta chains recognize cytomegalovirus antigens. Strong co-occurrence of HLA alleles, especially DR and DQ, made assigning TCR associations to individual alleles difficult.

The sequence came from a woman between 45 and 60 years old in good health and CMV-seronegative. The sequence joins TRBV5-1 to TRBJ1-2; 10 of the junction bases match TRBD1. Sequenced sample: PBMCs. The bases are TGCGCCAGCAGCTTTGGACAGGGGGGTTCAGCTAACTATGGCTACACCTTC. Its protein reads: CASSFGQGGSANYGYTF.